This is a list of T cell receptor beta chains from one sample in a study of T cell responses to AZD1222 COVID-19 vaccine. This table comes from immunoSEQ multiplex PCR, and its TCRdb copy is limited to in-frame clones, with some not included. The sample holds roughly 150,000 clones; roughly 91% are singletons and the top ten take 5% to 6.5%. Specimen: peripheral blood, collected 28 days after the second AZD1222 dose. These receptors all stem from an adult who received the AZD1222 COVID-19 vaccine. CDR3s include the opening cysteine and the closing phenylalanine or tryptophan. A D gene is named only where the DNA matches it firmly. Clone sizes are given selectively: once, few, many, or a class where the clone is expanded.

j_gene,v_gene,d_gene,abundance,CDR3nt,CDR3aa
TRBJ2-3,TRBV7-9,.,.,TGTGCCAGCAGTTACCTTGGGGTTGGGACAGATACGCAGTATTTT,CASSYLGVGTDTQYF
TRBJ2-1,TRBV5-4,.,.,TGTGCCAGCAGCTTGGGGGGAGGGGGCGACTACAATGAGCAGTTCTTC,CASSLGGGGDYNEQFF
TRBJ1-6,TRBV7-9,.,.,TGTGCCAGCAGCGGGAGTTATGGAACAGGCCCCCTTTATAATTCACCCCTCCACTTT,CASSGSYGTGPLYNSPLHF
TRBJ2-1,TRBV25-1,TRBD2,.,TGTGCCAGCAGTGAGGTTAGGGGACTAGTGCCCAATGAGCAGTTCTTC,CASSEVRGLVPNEQFF
TRBJ2-7,TRBV12-3/TRBV12-4,.,.,TGTGCCAGCAGTTTAACAGGGTGGACGTACTTC,CASSLTGWTYF
TRBJ1-6,TRBV7-3,.,.,TGTGCCAGCAGCGATCCTAATTCACCCCTCCACTTT,CASSDPNSPLHF
TRBJ2-2,TRBV13,TRBD1,.,TGTGCCAGCAGCTTAAGACAGGGGAACACCGGGGAGCTGTTTTTT,CASSLRQGNTGELFF
TRBJ2-1,TRBV6-2/TRBV6-3,.,.,TGTGCCAGCAGTTACTTCGGACACCGGGGCTCCAATGAGCAGTTCTTC,CASSYFGHRGSNEQFF
TRBJ2-7,TRBV7-2,.,.,TGTGCCAGCAGCTTAGCGCTCCCTGGTGGTCGCGAGCAGTACTTC,CASSLALPGGREQYF
TRBJ2-7,TRBV28,TRBD1,.,TGTGCCAGCAGATCCCGGGACAGGGGCCACGTCTACGAGCAGTACTTC,CASRSRDRGHVYEQYF
TRBJ1-6,TRBV3-1/TRBV3-2,.,.,TGTGCCAGCAGCCAAGTTTTTGATAATTCACCCCTCCACTTT,CASSQVFDNSPLHF
TRBJ2-7,TRBV30,TRBD2,.,TGTGCCTGGAACGTAGCGGGAGGGCGCTACGAGCAGTACTTC,CAWNVAGGRYEQYF
TRBJ1-1,TRBV27,TRBD1,.,TGTGCCAGCAGTTTAATCCAGGGGGGCACTGAAGCTTTCTTT,CASSLIQGGTEAFF
TRBJ2-3,TRBV7-2,.,.,TGTGCCAGCAGCTTTGGAGGGGCCACAGATACGCAGTATTTT,CASSFGGATDTQYF
TRBJ1-3,TRBV5-4,.,.,TGTGCCAGCAGCCCGGGGGTGGGAAACACCATATATTTT,CASSPGVGNTIYF
TRBJ1-5,TRBV18,.,.,TGTGCCAGCTCACCCGATCCCTGGGGCCGGGAGCCCCAGCATTTT,CASSPDPWGREPQHF
TRBJ2-3,TRBV11-2,TRBD2,.,TGTGCCAGCAGCTTAGACATCTCCTTGCGCGCTAGCGGGGTTCCAGATACGCAGTATTTT,CASSLDISLRASGVPDTQYF
TRBJ2-5,TRBV5-8,TRBD1,once,TGTGCCAGCAGCCAACGACAGGGGAGCGGAGGGGAGACCCAGTACTTC,CASSQRQGSGGETQYF
TRBJ1-5,TRBV24-1,.,.,TGTGCCACCAGTGATCCAGCTAGCAATCAGCCCCAGCATTTT,CATSDPASNQPQHF
TRBJ1-5,TRBV28,.,.,TGTGCCAGCAGTTTAGGCTGGGGGCAGGGCCTTAGCAATCAGCCCCAGCATTTT,CASSLGWGQGLSNQPQHF
TRBJ2-1,TRBV5-1,TRBD2,.,TGCGCCAGCAGCGCCAGCGGGGCCTACAATGAGCAGTTCTTC,CASSASGAYNEQFF
TRBJ2-1,TRBV18,.,.,TGTGCCAGCTCACCACCGCGGAAACCCTCCTACAATGAGCAGTTCTTC,CASSPPRKPSYNEQFF
TRBJ1-2,TRBV19,TRBD1,.,TGTGCCAGTAGAGGGGACAGTGCGTTTGGCTACACCTTC,CASRGDSAFGYTF
TRBJ1-1,TRBV7-8,.,.,TGTGCCAGCAGCTTAATCGCGGCGGGTTCGATGAACACTGAAGCTTTCTTT,CASSLIAAGSMNTEAFF
TRBJ2-4,TRBV5-6,.,few,TGTGCCAGCGGGGTGGGTAGCGGTGTAGCCAAAAACATTCAGTACTTC,CASGVGSGVAKNIQYF
TRBJ1-2,TRBV19,.,.,TGTGCCAGTACCAACCCCCCGGGGGCGGATGGCTACACCTTC,CASTNPPGADGYTF